Included here is one T cell receptor (beta chain) sequence, with context. Generated by immunoSEQ multiplex PCR, the TCRdb table keeps only in-frame clones and is missing some. The sample shows a few hundred thousand clones, over 75% of them seen only once. The sample comes from a study of cytomegalovirus exposure and HLA in healthy donors. This CDR3 has 13 amino acids. The germline V and J ends were trimmed by 7 bases and 7 bases, with 11 bases remaining between them. Germline CDR1 and CDR2: MNHNY and SVGAGI (reference sequence). From the 120-subject validation cohort, which was separate from the approximately 700-subject first cohort, the donors were drawn.

The clonotype was recovered from a man aged 30 to 39 in good health and CMV-seronegative. V gene TRBV6-6 combines with J gene TRBJ1-6; possibly TRBD1 for D (5 bases). What was sequenced was PBMCs. DNA for the CDR3: TGTGCCAGCACTCTAAAGGGGAATTCACCCCTCCACTTT. This translates into CASTLKGNSPLHF.